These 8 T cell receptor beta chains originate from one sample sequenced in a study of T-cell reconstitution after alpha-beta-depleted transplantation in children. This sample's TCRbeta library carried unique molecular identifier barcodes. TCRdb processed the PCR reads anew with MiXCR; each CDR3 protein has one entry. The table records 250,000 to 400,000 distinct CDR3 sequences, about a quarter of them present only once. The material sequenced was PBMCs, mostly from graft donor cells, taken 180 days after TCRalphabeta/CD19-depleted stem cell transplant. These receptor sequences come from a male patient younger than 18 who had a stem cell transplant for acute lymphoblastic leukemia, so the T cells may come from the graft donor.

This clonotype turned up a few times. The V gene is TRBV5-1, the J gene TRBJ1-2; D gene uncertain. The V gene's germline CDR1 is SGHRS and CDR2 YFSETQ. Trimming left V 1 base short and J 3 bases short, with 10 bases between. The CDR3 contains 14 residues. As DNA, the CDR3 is TGCGCCAGCAGCTTGAGAGAGGAGGACTATGGCTACACCTTC. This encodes CASSLREEDYGYTF.

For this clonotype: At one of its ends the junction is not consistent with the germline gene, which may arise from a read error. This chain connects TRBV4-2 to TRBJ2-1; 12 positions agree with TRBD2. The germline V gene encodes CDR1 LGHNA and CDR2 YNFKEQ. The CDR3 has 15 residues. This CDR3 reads CASSDRLAGVSEQLF. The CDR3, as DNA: TGTGCCAGCAGCGACCGACTAGCGGGAGTTTCTGAGCAGCTCTTC.

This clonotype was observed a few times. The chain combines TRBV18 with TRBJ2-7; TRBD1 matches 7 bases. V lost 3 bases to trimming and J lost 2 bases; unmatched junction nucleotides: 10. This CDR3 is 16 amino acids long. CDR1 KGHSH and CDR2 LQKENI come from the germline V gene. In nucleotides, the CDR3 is TGTGCCAGCTCACCGTTTGGACAGGATATCACCTACGAGCAGTACTTC. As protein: CASSPFGQDITYEQYF.

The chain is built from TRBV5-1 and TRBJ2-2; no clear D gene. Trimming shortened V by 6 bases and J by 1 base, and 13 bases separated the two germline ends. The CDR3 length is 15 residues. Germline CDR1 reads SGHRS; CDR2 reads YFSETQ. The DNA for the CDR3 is TGCGCCAGCACGCTTTCCCAGATGAACACCGGGGAGCTGTTTTTT. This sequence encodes CASTLSQMNTGELFF.

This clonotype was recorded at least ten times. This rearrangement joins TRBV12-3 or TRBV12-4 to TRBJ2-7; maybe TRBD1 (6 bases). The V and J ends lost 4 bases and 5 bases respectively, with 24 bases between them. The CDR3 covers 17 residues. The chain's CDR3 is CASSSHLARGIVDEQYF. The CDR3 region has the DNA TGTGCCAGCAGTTCCCATTTGGCTAGGGGGATTGTCGACGAGCAGTACTTC.

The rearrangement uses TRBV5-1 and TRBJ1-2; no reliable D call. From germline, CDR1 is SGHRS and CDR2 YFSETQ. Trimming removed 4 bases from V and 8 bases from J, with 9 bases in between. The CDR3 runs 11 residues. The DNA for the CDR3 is TGCGCCAGCAGCCGCGGGCCCGGCTACACCTTC. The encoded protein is CASSRGPGYTF.

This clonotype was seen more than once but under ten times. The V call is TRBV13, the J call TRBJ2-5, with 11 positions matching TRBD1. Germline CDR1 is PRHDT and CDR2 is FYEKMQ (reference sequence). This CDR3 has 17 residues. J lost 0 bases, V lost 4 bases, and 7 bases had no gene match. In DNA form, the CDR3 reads TGTGCCAGCAGCTCGAATACGGACAGGGGGCACCAAGAGACCCAGTACTTC. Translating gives CASSSNTDRGHQETQYF. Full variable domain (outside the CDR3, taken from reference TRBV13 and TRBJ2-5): AAGVIQSPRHLIKEKRETATLKCYPIPRHDTVYWYQQGPGQDPQFLISFYEKMQSDKGSIPDRFSAQQFSDYHSELNMSSLELGDSALYFCASSSNTDRGHQETQYFGPGTRLLVL.

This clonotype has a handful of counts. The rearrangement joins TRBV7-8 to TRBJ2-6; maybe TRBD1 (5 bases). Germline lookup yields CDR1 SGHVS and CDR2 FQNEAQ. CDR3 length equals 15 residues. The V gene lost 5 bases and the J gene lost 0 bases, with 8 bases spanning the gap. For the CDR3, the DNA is TGTGCCAGCAGCCGACAGTTCTCTGGGGCCAACGTCCTGACTTTC. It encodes CASSRQFSGANVLTF. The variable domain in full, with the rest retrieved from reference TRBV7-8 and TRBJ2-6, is GAGVSQSPRYKVAKRGQDVALRCDPISGHVSLFWYQQALGQGPEFLTYFQNEAQLDKSGLPSDRFFAERPEGSVSTLKIQRTQQEDSAVYLCASSRQFSGANVLTFGAGSRLTVL.